This TCR beta chain was observed in a study of Graves' ophthalmopathy and Graves' hyperthyroidism. Study overall: Peripheral blood collection took place at initial diagnosis, before any treatment.

The table lists this clonotype with a few counts. Its antigen is not known. Points from the study as a whole: Detected in blood as well were most expanded thyroid clonotypes with frequency above 0.001. For separating ophthalmopathy from stable hyperthyroidism, a 13-signature model gave around 86% sensitivity and roughly 77% specificity.

Using RNA transcripts, the TCR beta CDR3 regions were amplified. An initial RT-PCR round employing HTBI primers preceded a second-round multiplex PCR. MiXCR, applied by TCRdb to the multiplex PCR reads, yields one record per CDR3 protein. The data show about 740,000 distinct CDR3 sequences, approximately 40% seen once. This CDR3 has 13 residues. V was cut by 5 bases and J by 5 bases, with 9 bases left in between. CDR1 and CDR2 from the germline V gene are MRHNA and SNTAGT. Patients were excluded if they had other autoimmune diseases or uncontrolled infections, and likewise if pregnancy or lactation applied.

This rearrangement joins TRBV6-4 to TRBJ1-4; tentatively, D is TRBD1 (6 bases). The receptor was derived from an adult man with Graves' ophthalmopathy. The specimen was peripheral blood. CDR3 sequence (DNA): TGTGCCAGCAGTCGACAGGCAAATGAAAAACTGTTTTTT. It translates to CASSRQANEKLFF.